Presented here are 20 T cell receptor beta chains from one specimen sequenced in a study of PD-L1 blockade in urothelial cancer. The method was immunoSEQ multiplex PCR; TCRdb's version includes in-frame clones alone and lacks a portion of them. The sample holds 35,000 to 50,000 clones, about four fifths seen once. The source was PBMCs, collected around atezolizumab (anti-PD-L1) treatment. Receptor source: a man between 65 and 80 years old with urothelial cancer.

This clone was observed once. This rearrangement joins TRBV19 to TRBJ2-1; 11 bases map to TRBD2. CDR1 and CDR2 from the germline V gene are LNHDA and SQIVND (reference sequence). The CDR3 totals 15 residues. Unmatched junction bases numbered 3, after V lost 2 bases and J lost 6 bases. DNA for the CDR3: TGTGCCAGTAGTATATCGACTAGCGGGACCAATGAGCAGTTCTTC. Amino acid sequence: CASSISTSGTNEQFF.

V usage is TRBV2 and J usage is TRBJ2-5; 7 bases agree with TRBD2. This CDR3 is 15 amino acids long. CDR1 is SNHLY and CDR2 is FYNNEI in the germline V gene. V gave up 4 bases and J gave up 4 bases; unmatched junction bases: 9. CDR3 amino acids: CASSVLKGLRETQYF. CDR3 sequence (DNA): TGTGCCAGCAGTGTCTTAAAGGGACTAAGAGAGACCCAGTACTTC.

This chain links TRBV5-4 with TRBJ2-5, with 8 bases that match TRBD1. Germline trimming cut 0 bases from V and 5 bases from J; bases unmatched to any gene: 0. There are 13 residues in the CDR3. In germline, CDR1 is SGHNT, CDR2 YYREEE (reference sequence). CDR3 nucleotides: TGTGCCAGCAGCTTGGGGGACAGGGAGACCCAGTACTTC. It is translated as CASSLGDRETQYF.

The gene calls are TRBV7-9 and TRBJ2-3; the match to TRBD2 covers 8 bases. Germline CDR1 SEHNR, CDR2 FQNEAQ (reference sequence). This CDR3 comprises 16 residues. Germline trimming cut 2 bases from V and 4 bases from J; bases unmatched to any gene: 8. DNA for the CDR3: TGTGCCAGCAGCTTACGACGGGAGGGCCCCGCAGATACGCAGTATTTT. As protein: CASSLRREGPADTQYF.

This clone showed up just a few times. This chain links TRBV5-4 with TRBJ2-3, with 10 bases fitting TRBD2. V gave up 2 bases and J gave up 1 base; unmatched junction bases: 10. The CDR3 is 18 amino acids. CDR1 SGHNT and CDR2 YYREEE come from the germline V gene (reference sequence). The CDR3 loop reads CASSFSSRLAGGTDTQYF. CDR3 sequence (DNA): TGTGCCAGCAGCTTTAGTTCGCGGCTAGCGGGGGGCACAGATACGCAGTATTTT.

This chain links TRBV6-6 with TRBJ1-4; possibly TRBD1 for D (5 bases). The CDR3 has 15 amino acids. Germline assignment: CDR1 MNHNY and CDR2 SVGAGI (reference sequence). The V and J ends lost 6 bases and 12 bases respectively, with 23 bases between them. In DNA form, the CDR3 reads TGTGCCAGCAGCCTACGACAGTTACCCCTACAGGAACTGTTTTTT. Its translation is CASSLRQLPLQELFF.

The chain carries TRBV25-1 and TRBJ1-2; D perhaps matches TRBD1 (6 bases). The CDR3 totals 13 residues. Trimming left V 7 bases short and J 1 base short, with 10 bases between. CDR1 and CDR2 (germline): MGHDK, SYGVNS. In nucleotides, the CDR3 is TGTGCCAGCATGGGGGCATTTAACTATGGCTACACCTTC. Encoded protein: CASMGAFNYGYTF.

The chain has TRBV19 and TRBJ2-2, with 16 bases fitting TRBD2. V gave up 8 bases and J gave up 1 base; unmatched junction bases: 7. From germline, CDR1 is LNHDA and CDR2 SQIVND (reference sequence). The CDR3 has 18 amino acids. CDR3 in DNA: TGTGCCAGTTCCCGGGGACTAGCGGGAGGGCGGAACACCGGGGAGCTGTTTTTT. Translating it yields CASSRGLAGGRNTGELFF.

The gene calls are TRBV9 and TRBJ2-7; D gene ambiguous. V shed 2 bases and J shed 3 bases, with 6 bases lying between them. This CDR3 contains 12 residues. The germline V gene encodes CDR1 SGDLS and CDR2 YYNGEE. The CDR3 nucleotides are TGTGCCAGCAGCGTGAACTACTACGAGCAGTACTTC. This translates into CASSVNYYEQYF.

The chain uses TRBV7-2 and TRBJ2-7; maybe TRBD1 (6 bases). From germline, CDR1 is SGHTA and CDR2 FQGNSA. The CDR3 has 16 residues. The V end lost 1 base, the J end lost 3 bases, and 16 bases lay between the germline ends. The CDR3 nucleotides are TGTGCCAGCAGCTTAGGCGCGGGCAGGGGTAACTACGAGCAGTACTTC. Translating it yields CASSLGAGRGNYEQYF.

The genes are TRBV7-9 and TRBJ1-5; 8 bases line up with TRBD1. The CDR3 is made up of 15 amino acids. Germline V CDR1 and CDR2: SEHNR, FQNEAQ (reference sequence). The J segment lost 5 bases and the V segment lost 5 bases, leaving 8 bases of the junction unmatched. DNA of the CDR3: TGTGCCAGCAGCCCTCCAGGGGGCGGGTATCAGCCCCAGCATTTT. Translating it yields CASSPPGGGYQPQHF.

The V gene is TRBV7-2, the J gene TRBJ2-1, with D possibly TRBD2 on 5 matching bases. This CDR3 contains 13 residues. CDR1 is SGHTA and CDR2 is FQGNSA in the germline V gene. Trimming pared 5 bases from V and 9 bases from J, leaving 14 bases between. CDR3 in DNA: TGTGCCAGCAGCGCCTTACTAGTTACTGAGCAGTTCTTC. This encodes CASSALLVTEQFF.

The V call is TRBV4-3, the J call TRBJ1-1; 11 nucleotides agree with TRBD1. Germline assignment: CDR1 LGHNA and CDR2 YSLEER. J gave up 4 bases and V 0 bases, and 4 bases lay outside the gene matches. CDR3 size: 16 residues. The CDR3 bases are TGCGCCAGCAGCCAAGATAGGACAGGGGGCGGCACTGAAGCTTTCTTT. Protein sequence: CASSQDRTGGGTEAFF.

CDR3: CASSGGQGTEAFF. The CDR3 DNA reads TGTGCCAGTAGTGGGGGTCAGGGGACTGAAGCTTTCTTT. J is TRBJ1-1 and V is TRBV19; D perhaps matches TRBD1 (6 bases). V lost 5 bases and J lost 5, with 12 bases in between. Germline V lookup: CDR1 LNHDA, CDR2 SQIVND (reference sequence). The CDR3 contains 13 residues.

The chain employs TRBV30 and TRBJ1-1; tentatively, D is TRBD1 (5 bases). In germline, CDR1 is GTSNPN, CDR2 SVGIG (reference sequence). The CDR3 sequence is 13 residues long. V dropped 0 bases and J dropped 1 base, with 6 bases sitting between them. The CDR3 coding sequence is TGTGCCTGGAGTGTGGGGGGGAACACTGAAGCTTTCTTT. It specifies CAWSVGGNTEAFF.

The chain carries TRBV7-3 and TRBJ2-3; 7 nucleotides align to TRBD1. Germline CDR1 is SGHTA and CDR2 is FQGTGA. Trimming took 5 bases from V and 5 from J; bases not matched to a gene: 7. The CDR3 has 14 amino acids. The CDR3, as DNA: TGTGCCAGCAGCCCACAGGGGTTTGGAGATACGCAGTATTTT. This sequence encodes CASSPQGFGDTQYF.

The chain couples TRBV13 to TRBJ2-1; possible D gene TRBD2, 6 bases. The CDR3 is 16 amino acids. Germline-derived CDR1 and CDR2 are PRHDT and FYEKMQ (reference sequence). With 4 bases removed from V and 5 bases from J, the gap between germline ends came to 18 bases. In DNA, the CDR3 is TGTGCCAGCAGCTCTCCGGAGGGTCGGACCGACAATGAGCAGTTCTTC. Translation gives CASSSPEGRTDNEQFF.

The V call is TRBV29-1, the J call TRBJ2-5, with D unresolved. The V and J ends lost 7 bases and 1 base respectively, with 7 bases between them. Germline CDR1 reads SQVTM; CDR2 reads ANQGSEA. The CDR3 contains 11 residues. CDR3 region: CSALLQETQYF. The CDR3 DNA sequence: TGCAGCGCACTCCTCCAAGAGACCCAGTACTTC.

The chain recombines TRBV2 with TRBJ1-3, with a possible D match to TRBD1 (5 bases). The CDR3 is made up of 14 amino acids. The V end was cut by 4 bases, the J end by 0 bases, with 7 bases between. Germline CDR1 is SNHLY and CDR2 is FYNNEI. The CDR3 DNA reads TGTGCCAGCAGTGTTAGGGGCTCTGGAAACACCATATATTTT. It is translated as CASSVRGSGNTIYF.

CDR3 in amino acids: CASAVSRGRATDTQYF. As DNA, the CDR3 is TGTGCCAGCGCAGTCTCTCGAGGGAGGGCCACAGATACGCAGTATTTT. The chain couples TRBV28 to TRBJ2-3; 7 bases match TRBD2. CDR3 length: 16 amino acids. Unmatched junction bases numbered 13, after V lost 8 bases and J lost 2 bases. Per the germline V gene, CDR1 is MDHEN and CDR2 is SYDVKM.